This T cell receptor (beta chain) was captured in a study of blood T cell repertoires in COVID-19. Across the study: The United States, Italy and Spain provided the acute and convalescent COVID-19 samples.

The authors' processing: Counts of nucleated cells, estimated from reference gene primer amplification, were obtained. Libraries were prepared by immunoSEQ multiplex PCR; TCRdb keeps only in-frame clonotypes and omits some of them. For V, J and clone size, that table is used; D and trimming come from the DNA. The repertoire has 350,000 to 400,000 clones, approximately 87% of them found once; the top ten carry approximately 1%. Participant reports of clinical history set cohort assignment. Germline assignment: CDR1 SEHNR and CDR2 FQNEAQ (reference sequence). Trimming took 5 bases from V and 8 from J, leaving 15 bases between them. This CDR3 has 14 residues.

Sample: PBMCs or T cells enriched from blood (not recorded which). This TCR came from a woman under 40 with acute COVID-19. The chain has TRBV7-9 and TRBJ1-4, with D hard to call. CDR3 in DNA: TGTGCCAGCAGCCCTAGAGTAGGCGTGGAAAAACTGTTTTTT. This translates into CASSPRVGVEKLFF. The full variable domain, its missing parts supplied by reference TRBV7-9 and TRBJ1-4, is DTGVSQNPRHKITKRGQNVTFRCDPISEHNRLYWYRQTLGQGPEFLTYFQNEAQLEKSRLLSDRFSAERPKGSFSTLEIQRTEQGDSAMYLCASSPRVGVEKLFFGSGTQLSVL.